There are a few counts of the clone carrying this TCR beta chain. The data stem from a study of patients and donors after allogeneic stem cell transplantation. The germline V gene encodes CDR1 KGHDR and CDR2 SFDVKD. The CDR3 is 14 residues long. The ends lost 9 bases at V and 1 base at J; junction bases unmatched: 4. MiXCR was run by TCRdb on the RT-PCR reads, yielding one entry per CDR3 protein. The sample lists under 200,000 distinct CDR3 sequences, over 25% seen once, with 3.2% in the top ten. The sequence came from a human donor who was either an allogeneic HSCT recipient or a stem cell or donor lymphocyte infusion donor (not recorded which). It is not recorded whose cells these are; they may come from a transplant donor. This chain uses TRBV24-1 with TRBJ2-3, with TRBD1 matching over 9 bases. Sample: blood, either unsorted or a sorted T cell fraction (not recorded which). The CDR3 nucleotides read TGTGCCACCCAGGACAGGGGAGGCACAGATACGCAGTATTTT. Translated, it gives CATQDRGGTDTQYF.